The rows below give T cell receptor beta chains drawn from one sample of a study of neurological immune-mediated disorders. TCRdb reprocessed the 5' RACE reads via MiXCR and lists one record per CDR3 protein. The sample comprises roughly 25,000 distinct CDR3 sequences, over 5.5% of which are singletons, and about 4.3% rests with the top ten. The sample was PBMCs. These receptors originate from a woman aged 40 to 49 in good health. The CDR3 runs from the conserved cysteine through the conserved F or W. D genes are given only for firm matches. Clone sizes are shown as how often the clone was seen (once, few, many) or a class if it is expanded.

d_call: -
v_call: TRBV28
j_call: TRBJ1-5
clone_size: many
cdr3_aa: CASSLRDGHNQPQHF
cdr3_nt: TGTGCCAGCAGTCTCCGGGACGGACACAATCAGCCCCAGCATTTT

d_call: -
v_call: TRBV24-1
j_call: TRBJ2-7
clone_size: many
cdr3_aa: CATSVGARDEQYF
cdr3_nt: TGTGCCACCAGTGTTGGGGCGCGAGACGAGCAGTACTTC

d_call: -
v_call: TRBV7-2
j_call: TRBJ2-7
clone_size: few
cdr3_aa: CASSLDGGASYEQYF
cdr3_nt: TGTGCCAGCAGCTTAGACGGCGGGGCCTCCTACGAGCAGTACTTC

d_call: -
v_call: TRBV20-1
j_call: TRBJ2-7
clone_size: many
cdr3_aa: CSASGRLTYEQYF
cdr3_nt: TGCAGTGCTAGTGGAAGACTGACCTACGAGCAGTACTTC

d_call: TRBD2
v_call: TRBV20-1
j_call: TRBJ2-4
clone_size: many
cdr3_aa: CSAPTSVNIQYF
cdr3_nt: TGCAGTGCCCCGACTAGCGTGAACATTCAGTACTTC

d_call: -
v_call: TRBV5-1
j_call: TRBJ2-1
clone_size: many
cdr3_aa: CATAWGGDEQFF
cdr3_nt: TGCGCCACCGCTTGGGGGGGCGATGAGCAGTTCTTC

d_call: -
v_call: TRBV15
j_call: TRBJ2-3
clone_size: many
cdr3_aa: CATSTILGGGTGRQYF
cdr3_nt: TGTGCCACCAGCACAATATTAGGAGGCGGCACCGGGAGGCAGTATTTT

d_call: -
v_call: TRBV7-2
j_call: TRBJ2-2
clone_size: many
cdr3_aa: CASSFVGRDTGELFF
cdr3_nt: TGTGCCAGCAGCTTTGTGGGCAGGGACACCGGGGAGCTGTTTTTT

d_call: TRBD1
v_call: TRBV27
j_call: TRBJ2-1
clone_size: many
cdr3_aa: CASRISTGYNEQFF
cdr3_nt: TGTGCCAGCAGGATCTCGACAGGGTACAATGAGCAGTTCTTC

d_call: -
v_call: TRBV20-1
j_call: TRBJ2-1
clone_size: once
cdr3_aa: CSARSHEQFF
cdr3_nt: TGCAGTGCTAGGAGTCATGAGCAGTTCTTC

d_call: -
v_call: TRBV12-3/TRBV12-4
j_call: TRBJ1-1
clone_size: medium-sized
cdr3_aa: CASSLRGVTEAFF
cdr3_nt: TGTGCCAGCAGTTTACGGGGTGTGACTGAAGCTTTCTTT

d_call: -
v_call: TRBV20-1
j_call: TRBJ2-2
clone_size: many
cdr3_aa: CSARPLRGVTTTGELFF
cdr3_nt: TGCAGTGCTCGACCCCTAAGAGGCGTCACGACCACCGGGGAGCTGTTTTTT

d_call: -
v_call: TRBV7-2
j_call: TRBJ1-6
clone_size: many
cdr3_aa: CASSLGSGTRIF
cdr3_nt: TGTGCCAGCAGCTTAGGCTCCGGGACCCGCATTTTT